The sample holds a few counts of the clone carrying this T cell receptor beta chain. Clones were sequenced by immunoSEQ multiplex PCR, and TCRdb holds only the in-frame ones, with some missing. The sample yields more than 250,000 clones, approximately 86% seen once. The data derive from a study of blood T cell repertoires in COVID-19. Sequencing was performed on PBMCs or T cells enriched from blood (not recorded which). This TCR was sampled from a woman between 18 and 29 years old who had recovered from COVID-19.

Here the CDR3 DNA reads TGTGCCTGGAGTGCAGGGGTGAACACTGAAGCTTTCTTT. Translating it yields CAWSAGVNTEAFF. The rearrangement joins TRBV30 to TRBJ1-1, with D perhaps matching TRBD1 (6 bases). The CDR3 sequence is 13 residues long. V was pared by 1 base and J by 0 bases, with 6 bases between. The germline V gene encodes CDR1 GTSNPN and CDR2 SVGIG (reference sequence).